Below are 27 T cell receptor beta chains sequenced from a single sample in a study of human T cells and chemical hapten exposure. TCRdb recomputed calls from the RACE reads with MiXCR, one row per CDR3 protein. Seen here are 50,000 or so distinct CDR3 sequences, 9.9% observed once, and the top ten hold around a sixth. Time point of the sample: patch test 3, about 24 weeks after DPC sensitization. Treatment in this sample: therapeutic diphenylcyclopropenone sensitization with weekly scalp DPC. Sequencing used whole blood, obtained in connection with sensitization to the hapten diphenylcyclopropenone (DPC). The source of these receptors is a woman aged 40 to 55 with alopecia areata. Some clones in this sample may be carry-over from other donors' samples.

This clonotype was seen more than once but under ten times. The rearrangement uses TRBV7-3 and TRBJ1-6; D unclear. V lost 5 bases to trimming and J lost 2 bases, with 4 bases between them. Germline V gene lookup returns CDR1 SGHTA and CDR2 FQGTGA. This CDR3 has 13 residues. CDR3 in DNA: TGTGCCAGCAGCCCGACCTATAATTCACCCCTCCACTTT. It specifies CASSPTYNSPLHF.

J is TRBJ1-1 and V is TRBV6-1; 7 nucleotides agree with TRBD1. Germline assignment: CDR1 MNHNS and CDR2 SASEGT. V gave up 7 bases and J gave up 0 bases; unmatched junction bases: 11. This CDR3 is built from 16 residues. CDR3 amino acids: CASTLQGGSMNTEAFF. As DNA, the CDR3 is TGTGCCAGCACCCTTCAGGGGGGGTCTATGAACACTGAAGCTTTCTTT.

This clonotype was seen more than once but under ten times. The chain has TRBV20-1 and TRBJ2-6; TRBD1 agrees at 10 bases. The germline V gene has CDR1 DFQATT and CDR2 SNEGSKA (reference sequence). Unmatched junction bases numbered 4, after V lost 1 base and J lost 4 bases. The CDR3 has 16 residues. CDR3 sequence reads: CSARGQGARGANVLTF. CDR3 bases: TGCAGTGCTAGAGGACAGGGGGCACGCGGGGCCAACGTCCTGACTTTC.

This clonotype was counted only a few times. The CDR3 sequence is CASSYSIPPDRVEGPQHF. CDR3 in DNA: TGTGCCAGCAGTTACTCGATCCCTCCGGACAGGGTGGAGGGGCCCCAGCATTTT. The chain recombines TRBV6-6 with TRBJ1-5; 8 positions match TRBD1. With 0 bases clipped from V and 9 bases from J, the junction kept 16 bases outside the gene matches. Germline V gives CDR1 MNHNY, CDR2 SVGAGI (reference sequence). The CDR3 runs to 18 residues.

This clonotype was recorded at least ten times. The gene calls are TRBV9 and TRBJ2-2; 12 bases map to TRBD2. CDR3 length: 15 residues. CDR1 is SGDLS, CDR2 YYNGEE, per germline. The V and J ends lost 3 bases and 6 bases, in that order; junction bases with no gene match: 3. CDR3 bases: TGTGCCAGCAGCGCCCGGACTAGCGGGGCCGGGGAGCTGTTTTTT. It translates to CASSARTSGAGELFF.

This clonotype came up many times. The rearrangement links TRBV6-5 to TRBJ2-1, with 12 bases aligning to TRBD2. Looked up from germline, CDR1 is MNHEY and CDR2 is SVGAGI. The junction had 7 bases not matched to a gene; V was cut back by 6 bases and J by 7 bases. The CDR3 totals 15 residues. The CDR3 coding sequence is TGTGCCAGCAGGCTAGCGGGGGGGGTCGAAAATGAGCAGTTCTTC. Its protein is CASRLAGGVENEQFF.

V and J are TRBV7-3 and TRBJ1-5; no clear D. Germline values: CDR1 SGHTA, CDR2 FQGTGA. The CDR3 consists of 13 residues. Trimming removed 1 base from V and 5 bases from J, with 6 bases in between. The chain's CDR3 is CASSLRVDQPQHF. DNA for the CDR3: TGTGCCAGCAGCTTAAGGGTGGATCAGCCCCAGCATTTT.

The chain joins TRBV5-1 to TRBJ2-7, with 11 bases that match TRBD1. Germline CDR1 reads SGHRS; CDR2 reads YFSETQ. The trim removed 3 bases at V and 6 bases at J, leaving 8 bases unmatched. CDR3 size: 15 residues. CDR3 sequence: CASSYTRTGGIEQYF. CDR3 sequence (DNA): TGCGCCAGCAGCTACACACGGACAGGGGGCATCGAGCAGTACTTC.

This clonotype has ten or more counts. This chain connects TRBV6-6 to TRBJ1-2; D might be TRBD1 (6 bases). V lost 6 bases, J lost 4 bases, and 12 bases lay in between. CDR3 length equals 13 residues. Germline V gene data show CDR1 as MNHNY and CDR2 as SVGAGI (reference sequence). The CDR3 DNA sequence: TGTGCCAGCAGGAAGGGGGATGGCTATGGCTACACCTTC. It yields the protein CASRKGDGYGYTF.

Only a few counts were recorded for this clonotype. This CDR3 is CASSQVPQEPPRRAFF. As DNA, the CDR3 is TGCGCCAGCAGCCAAGTTCCGCAGGAACCCCCCAGGCGGGCTTTCTTT. This chain joins TRBV4-1 and TRBJ1-1; D is unclear. Germline values: CDR1 MGHRA, CDR2 YSYEKL. CDR3 length: 16 residues. V lost 1 base to trimming and J lost 11 bases, with 23 bases between them.

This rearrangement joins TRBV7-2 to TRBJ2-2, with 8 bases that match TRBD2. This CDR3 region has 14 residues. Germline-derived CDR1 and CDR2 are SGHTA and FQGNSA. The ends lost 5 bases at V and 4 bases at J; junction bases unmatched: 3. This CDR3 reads CASSATSGTGELFF. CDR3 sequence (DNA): TGTGCCAGCAGCGCAACTAGCGGCACCGGGGAGCTGTTTTTT.

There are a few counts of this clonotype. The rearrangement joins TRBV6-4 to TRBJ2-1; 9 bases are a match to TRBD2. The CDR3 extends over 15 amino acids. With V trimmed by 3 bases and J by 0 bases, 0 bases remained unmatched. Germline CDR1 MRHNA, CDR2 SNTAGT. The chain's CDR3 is CASSERGGSYNEQFF. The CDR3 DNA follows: TGTGCCAGCAGTGAGCGGGGGGGCTCCTACAATGAGCAGTTCTTC.

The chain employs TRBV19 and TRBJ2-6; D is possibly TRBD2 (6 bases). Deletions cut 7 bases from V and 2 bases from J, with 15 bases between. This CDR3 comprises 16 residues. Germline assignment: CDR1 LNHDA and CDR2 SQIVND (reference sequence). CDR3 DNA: TGTGCCAGTACTCCTCGGGGGAACCCTGGGGCCAACGTCCTGACTTTC. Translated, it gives CASTPRGNPGANVLTF.

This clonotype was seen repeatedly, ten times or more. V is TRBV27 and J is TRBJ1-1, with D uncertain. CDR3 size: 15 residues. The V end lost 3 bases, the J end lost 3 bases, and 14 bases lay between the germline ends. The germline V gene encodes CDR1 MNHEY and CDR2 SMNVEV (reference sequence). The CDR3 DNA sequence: TGTGCCAGCAGTTTTGGCGTTACAGATTACACTGAAGCTTTCTTT. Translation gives CASSFGVTDYTEAFF.

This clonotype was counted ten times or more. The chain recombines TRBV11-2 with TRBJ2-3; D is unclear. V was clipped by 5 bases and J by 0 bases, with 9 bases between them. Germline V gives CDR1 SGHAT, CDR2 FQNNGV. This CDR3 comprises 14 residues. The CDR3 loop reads CASSSLGSTDTQYF. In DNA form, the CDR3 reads TGTGCCAGCAGCAGTCTAGGGAGCACAGATACGCAGTATTTT.

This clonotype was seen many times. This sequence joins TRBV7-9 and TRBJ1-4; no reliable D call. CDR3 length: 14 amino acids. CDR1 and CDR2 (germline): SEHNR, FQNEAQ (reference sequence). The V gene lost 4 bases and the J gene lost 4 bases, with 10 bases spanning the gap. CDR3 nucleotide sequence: TGTGCCAGCAGCTCGCAGAACGTTAATGAAAAACTGTTTTTT. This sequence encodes CASSSQNVNEKLFF.

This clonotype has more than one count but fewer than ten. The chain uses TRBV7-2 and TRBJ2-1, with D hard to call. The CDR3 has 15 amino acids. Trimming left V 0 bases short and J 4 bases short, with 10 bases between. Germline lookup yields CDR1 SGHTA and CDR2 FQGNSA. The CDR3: CASSLAVATYNEQFF. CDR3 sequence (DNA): TGTGCCAGCAGCTTAGCGGTAGCTACGTACAATGAGCAGTTCTTC.

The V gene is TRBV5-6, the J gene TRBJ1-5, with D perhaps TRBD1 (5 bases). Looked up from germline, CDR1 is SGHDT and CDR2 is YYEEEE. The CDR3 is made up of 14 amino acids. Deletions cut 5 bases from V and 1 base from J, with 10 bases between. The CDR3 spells CASRTWGSNQPQHF. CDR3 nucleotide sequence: TGTGCCAGCAGGACTTGGGGGAGCAATCAGCCCCAGCATTTT.

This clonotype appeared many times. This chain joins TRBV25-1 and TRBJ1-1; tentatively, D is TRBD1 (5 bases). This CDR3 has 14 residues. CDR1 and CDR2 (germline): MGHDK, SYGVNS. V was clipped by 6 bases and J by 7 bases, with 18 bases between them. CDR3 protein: CASSASGRVHEAFF. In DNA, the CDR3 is TGTGCCAGCAGCGCTAGCGGCAGGGTCCATGAAGCTTTCTTT.

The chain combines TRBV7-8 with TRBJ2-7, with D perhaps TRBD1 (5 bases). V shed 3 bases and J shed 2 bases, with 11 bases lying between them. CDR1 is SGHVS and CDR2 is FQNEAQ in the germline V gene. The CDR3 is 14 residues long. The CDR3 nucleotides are TGTGCCAGCAGCTTGGAAGGACAAGCCTACGAGCAGTACTTC. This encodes CASSLEGQAYEQYF.

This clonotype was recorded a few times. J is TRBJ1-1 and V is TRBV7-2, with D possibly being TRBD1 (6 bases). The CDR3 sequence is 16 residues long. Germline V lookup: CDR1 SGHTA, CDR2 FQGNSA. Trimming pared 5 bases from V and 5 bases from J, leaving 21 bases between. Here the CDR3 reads CASSAFRGGRVTEAFF. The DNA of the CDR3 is TGTGCCAGCAGCGCTTTCAGAGGGGGGCGAGTAACTGAAGCTTTCTTT. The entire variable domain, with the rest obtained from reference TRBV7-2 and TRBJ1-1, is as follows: GAGVSQSPSNKVTEKGKDVELRCDPISGHTALYWYRQSLGQGLEFLIYFQGNSAPDKSGLPSDRFSAERTGGSVSTLTIQRTQQEDSAVYLCASSAFRGGRVTEAFFGQGTRLTVV.

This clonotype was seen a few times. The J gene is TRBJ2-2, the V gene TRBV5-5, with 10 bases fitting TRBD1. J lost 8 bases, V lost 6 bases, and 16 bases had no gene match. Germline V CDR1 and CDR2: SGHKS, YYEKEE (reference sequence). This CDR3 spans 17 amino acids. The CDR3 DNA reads TGTGCCAGCATTTTACGGCTCCGGGACAGGGGTCGAGGGGAGCTGTTTTTT. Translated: CASILRLRDRGRGELFF.

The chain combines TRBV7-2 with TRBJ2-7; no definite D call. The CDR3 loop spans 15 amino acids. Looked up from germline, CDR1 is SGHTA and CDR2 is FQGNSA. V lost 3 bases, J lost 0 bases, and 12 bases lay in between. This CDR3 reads CASSLRPESSYEQYF. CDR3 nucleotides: TGTGCCAGCAGCTTGCGCCCGGAAAGCTCCTACGAGCAGTACTTC.

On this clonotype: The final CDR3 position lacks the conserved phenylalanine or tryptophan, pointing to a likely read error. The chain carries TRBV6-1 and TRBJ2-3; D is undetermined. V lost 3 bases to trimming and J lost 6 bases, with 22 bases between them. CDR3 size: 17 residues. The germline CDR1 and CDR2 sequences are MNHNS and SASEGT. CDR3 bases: TGTGCCAGCAGTGAGGTCCTGGCAGCAGGTTTAAAGGATACGCAGTATTAT. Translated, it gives CASSEVLAAGLKDTQYY.

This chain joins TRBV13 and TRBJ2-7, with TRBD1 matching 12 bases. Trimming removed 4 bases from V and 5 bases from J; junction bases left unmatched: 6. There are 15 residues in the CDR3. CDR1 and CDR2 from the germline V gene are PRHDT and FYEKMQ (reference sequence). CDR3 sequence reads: CASSSPGTGGHEQYF. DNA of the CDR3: TGTGCCAGCAGCTCTCCCGGGACAGGGGGCCACGAGCAGTACTTC.

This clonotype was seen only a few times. For the CDR3, the DNA is TGTGCCAGCAGCGTAGTTGCAAGCACAGATACGCAGTATTTT. It encodes CASSVVASTDTQYF. The genes are TRBV9 and TRBJ2-3, with unresolved D. The CDR3 covers 14 residues. Germline CDR1 is SGDLS and CDR2 is YYNGEE. Trimming shortened V by 0 bases and J by 0 bases, and 5 bases separated the two germline ends.

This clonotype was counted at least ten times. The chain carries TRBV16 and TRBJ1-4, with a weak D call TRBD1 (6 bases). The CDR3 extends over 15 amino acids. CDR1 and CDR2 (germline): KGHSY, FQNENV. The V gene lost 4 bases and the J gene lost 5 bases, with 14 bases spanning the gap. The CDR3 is CASSLTDRKNEKLFF. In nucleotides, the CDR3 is TGTGCCAGCAGCCTGACCGACAGGAAAAATGAAAAACTGTTTTTT.